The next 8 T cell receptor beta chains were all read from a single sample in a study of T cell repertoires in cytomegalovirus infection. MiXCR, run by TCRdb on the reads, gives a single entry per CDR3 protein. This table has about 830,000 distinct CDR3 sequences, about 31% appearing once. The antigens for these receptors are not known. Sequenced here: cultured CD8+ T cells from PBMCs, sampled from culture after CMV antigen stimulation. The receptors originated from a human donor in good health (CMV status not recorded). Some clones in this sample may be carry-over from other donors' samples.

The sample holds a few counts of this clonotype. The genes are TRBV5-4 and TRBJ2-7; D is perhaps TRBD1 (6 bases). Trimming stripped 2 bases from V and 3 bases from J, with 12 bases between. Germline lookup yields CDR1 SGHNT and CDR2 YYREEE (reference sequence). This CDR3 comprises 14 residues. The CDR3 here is CASSLTPGDYEQYF. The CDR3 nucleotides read TGTGCCAGCAGCTTAACCCCAGGGGACTACGAGCAGTACTTC. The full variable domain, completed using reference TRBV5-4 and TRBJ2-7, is ETGVTQSPTHLIKTRGQQVTLRCSSQSGHNTVSWYQQALGQGPQFIFQYYREEENGRGNFPPRFSGLQFPNYSSELNVNALELDDSALYLCASSLTPGDYEQYFGPGTRLTVT.

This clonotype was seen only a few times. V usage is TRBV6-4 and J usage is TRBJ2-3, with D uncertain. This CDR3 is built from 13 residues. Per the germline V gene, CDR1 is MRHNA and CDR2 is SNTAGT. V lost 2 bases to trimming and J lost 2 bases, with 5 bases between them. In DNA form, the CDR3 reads TGTGCCAGCAGTGACGGCATCACAGATACGCAGTATTTT. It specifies CASSDGITDTQYF.

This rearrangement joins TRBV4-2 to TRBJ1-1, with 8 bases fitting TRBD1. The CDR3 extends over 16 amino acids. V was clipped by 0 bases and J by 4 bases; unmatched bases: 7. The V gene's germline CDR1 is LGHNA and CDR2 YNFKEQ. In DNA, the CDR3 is TGTGCCAGCAGCCAAGAGGCAGGGGGCGGGGTCACTGAAGCTTTCTTT. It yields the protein CASSQEAGGGVTEAFF.

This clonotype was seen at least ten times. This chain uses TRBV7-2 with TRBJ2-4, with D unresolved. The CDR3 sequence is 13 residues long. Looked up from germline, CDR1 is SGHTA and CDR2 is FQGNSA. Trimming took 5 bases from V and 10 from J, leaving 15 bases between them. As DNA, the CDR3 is TGTGCCAGCAGCCCCAACCCGACATATATTCAGTACTTC. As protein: CASSPNPTYIQYF.

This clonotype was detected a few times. For the CDR3, the DNA is TGTGCCAGCAGCTTAGTGAGGGACAGAGGCTTGAACACTGAAGCTTTCTTT. Translated: CASSLVRDRGLNTEAFF. V is TRBV11-1 and J is TRBJ1-1; TRBD1 matches 7 bases. Germline V gene sequence: CDR1 SGHAT, CDR2 FQDESV (reference sequence). The V and J ends lost 1 base and 0 bases, in that order; junction bases with no gene match: 8. The CDR3 sequence is 17 residues long.

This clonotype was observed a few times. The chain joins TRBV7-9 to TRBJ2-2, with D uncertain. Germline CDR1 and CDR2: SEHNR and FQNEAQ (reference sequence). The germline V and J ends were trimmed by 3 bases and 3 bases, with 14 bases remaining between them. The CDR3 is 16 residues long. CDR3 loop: CASSLGGLGHTGELFF. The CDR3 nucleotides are TGTGCCAGCAGCTTGGGCGGCCTAGGGCACACCGGGGAGCTGTTTTTT.

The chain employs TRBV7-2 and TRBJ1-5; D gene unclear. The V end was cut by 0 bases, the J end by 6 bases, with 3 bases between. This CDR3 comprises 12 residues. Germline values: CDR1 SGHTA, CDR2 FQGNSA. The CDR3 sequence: CASSLAIQPQHF. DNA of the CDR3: TGTGCCAGCAGCTTAGCGATTCAGCCCCAGCATTTT. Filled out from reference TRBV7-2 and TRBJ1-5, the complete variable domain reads GAGVSQSPSNKVTEKGKDVELRCDPISGHTALYWYRQSLGQGLEFLIYFQGNSAPDKSGLPSDRFSAERTGGSVSTLTIQRTQQEDSAVYLCASSLAIQPQHFGDGTRLSIL.

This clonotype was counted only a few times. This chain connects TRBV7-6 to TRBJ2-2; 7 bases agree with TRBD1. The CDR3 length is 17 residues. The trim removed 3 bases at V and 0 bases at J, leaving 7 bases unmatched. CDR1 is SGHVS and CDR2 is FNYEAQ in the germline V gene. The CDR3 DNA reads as TGTGCCAGCAGCTTCTTCGCCGGGACAGCGAACACCGGGGAGCTGTTTTTT. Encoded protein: CASSFFAGTANTGELFF.